These T cell receptor beta chains were read from a single sample in a study of radiotherapy plus CTLA-4 blockade in lung cancer. The repertoire was sequenced with immunoSEQ multiplex PCR; TCRdb's copy has only in-frame clones and lacks some. The sample holds around 110,000 clones, 81% seen once. Source: peripheral blood, taken from a patient treated with radiotherapy plus ipilimumab. These receptors were obtained from a human donor with non-small cell lung cancer that progressed on radiotherapy plus ipilimumab. Some clones in this sample may be carry-over from other donors' samples. The CDR3 runs from the conserved cysteine through the conserved F or W. The order of the fields is J gene, V gene, D gene, clone size, CDR3 protein, CDR3 DNA. D genes are given only for firm matches. Rows give clone size only sometimes, using once, few, many, or a class for an expanded clone.

>TRBJ2-7|TRBV6-1|TRBD2|few
CASHMERGFREQYF
TGTGCCAGCCATATGGAGCGGGGGTTTAGGGAGCAGTACTTC
>TRBJ1-1|TRBV29-1|.|.
CSVRVPGGTEAFF
TGCAGCGTTCGGGTCCCGGGGGGTACTGAAGCTTTCTTT
>TRBJ1-3|TRBV28|.|.
CASSFTGTGNTIYF
TGTGCCAGCAGTTTCACAGGGACTGGAAACACCATATATTTT
>TRBJ1-2|TRBV7-2|.|.
CASSLRSGHYGYTF
TGTGCCAGCAGCTTAAGATCAGGGCACTATGGCTACACCTTC